This is a list of T cell receptor beta chains from one sample in a study of post-analysis software for immune sequencing data. A single record per CDR3 protein comes from TCRdb applying MiXCR to the PCR reads. The profile covers hundreds of thousands of distinct CDR3 sequences, with 25% to 30% appearing a single time and approximately 0.6% taken by the ten largest. The sequencing sample was made of blood. The source is a girl aged 5-17 years with multiple sclerosis. The CDR3 runs from the conserved cysteine through the conserved F or W.

V: TRBV10-2; J: TRBJ2-7; length: 13; CDR3: CVSSRASRYEQYF
V: TRBV7-2; J: TRBJ2-2; length: 15; CDR3: CASSLGPSKAGELFF
V: TRBV12-3/TRBV12-4; J: TRBJ2-6; length: 16; CDR3: CASSFESRAGANVLTF
V: TRBV7-2; J: -; length: 15; CDR3: CASSLGPARSDEQYF
V: TRBV7-2; J: TRBJ1-2; length: 14; CDR3: CASSFGQGFYGYTF
V: TRBV7-2; J: TRBJ2-1; length: 13; CDR3: CASSLDRVDEQFF
V: TRBV29-1; J: TRBJ2-1; length: 17; CDR3: CSVGGMDRLPPRETQFF
V: TRBV6-2/TRBV6-3; J: TRBJ2-3; length: 15; CDR3: CASSYSTGGEDTQYF
V: TRBV6-2/TRBV6-3; J: TRBJ2-1; length: 16; CDR3: CASRRGGENPYNEQFF
V: TRBV2; J: TRBJ2-7; length: 15; CDR3: CASGPPGPNIYEQYF
V: TRBV2; J: TRBJ1-5; length: 14; CDR3: CASSERRGNQPQHF
V: TRBV12-3/TRBV12-4; J: TRBJ1-4; length: 15; CDR3: CASSSADTLIEKLFF
V: TRBV27; J: TRBJ1-2; length: 15; CDR3: CASSLRPGKNYGYTF
V: TRBV7-2; J: TRBJ2-1; length: 16; CDR3: CASSLGPGRSYNEQFF
V: TRBV5-1; J: TRBJ2-7; length: 14; CDR3: CASSLESAGGGQYF
V: TRBV10-3; J: TRBJ2-1; length: 15; CDR3: CAISDLGTGRRVQFF
V: TRBV29-1; J: TRBJ2-7; length: 13; CDR3: CSVSLSSSYEQYF
V: TRBV7-9; J: TRBJ2-1; length: 14; CDR3: CASRAGTSGNEQFF
V: TRBV4-2; J: TRBJ2-3; length: 16; CDR3: CASSQALRGRTDTQYF
V: TRBV20-1; J: TRBJ1-5; length: 16; CDR3: CSAPPRPGTGGQPQHF
V: TRBV4-2; J: TRBJ2-5; length: 20; CDR3: CASSRLSTPGLAGGQETQYF